These 9 T cell receptor beta chains came from one sample sequenced in a study of vaccination and CD4 T cells after COVID-19. Sequencing of the DNA from cultured CD4+ T cells was carried out with the Oncomine TCR Beta short-read assay. TCRdb re-derived calls from the PCR reads in MiXCR, one entry per CDR3 protein. The sample shows roughly 16,000 distinct CDR3 sequences, about 26% of them seen only once. No antigens are known for them. Documented treatment: approximately 9-day PBMC culture with coronavirus spike peptide pools or control peptides (ViraFEST assay). The sequenced material came from cultured CD4+ T cells from blood. The receptors stem from a human donor with COVID-19.

The chain recombines TRBV7-2 with TRBJ2-5; possibly TRBD2 for D (6 bases). The CDR3 sequence is 15 residues long. CDR1 is SGHTA and CDR2 is FQGNSA in the germline V gene. V gave up 4 bases and J gave up 6 bases, with 18 bases separating them. Here the CDR3 DNA reads TGTGCCAGCAGCTCTCTCCTTGGGGGGTCTAAGACCCAGTACTTC. Translation: CASSSLLGGSKTQYF.

This clonotype was seen a few times. The V call is TRBV20-1, the J call TRBJ1-5, with D perhaps TRBD1 (6 bases). This CDR3 is built from 17 residues. Trimming left V 0 bases short and J 0 bases short, with 15 bases between. CDR1 and CDR2 (germline): DFQATT, SNEGSKA (reference sequence). The CDR3 bases are TGCAGTGCTAGAGAGGGCCCCGGACAGAGTAGCAATCAGCCCCAGCATTTT. The encoded protein is CSAREGPGQSSNQPQHF.

This clonotype was observed a few times. CDR3 in amino acids: CASSEYGSSYEQYF. For the CDR3, the DNA is TGTGCCAGCAGTGAATACGGGAGCTCCTACGAGCAGTACTTC. The chain has TRBV2 and TRBJ2-7; tentative D call: TRBD2 (6 bases). CDR3 length equals 14 residues. The ends were cut back, 2 bases at V and 0 bases at J, with 8 bases in the middle. Germline CDR1 reads SNHLY; CDR2 reads FYNNEI.

A few counts support this clonotype. This chain links TRBV6-5 with TRBJ2-3; D might be TRBD2 (6 bases). Germline loops: CDR1 MNHEY, CDR2 SVGAGI. The CDR3 has 15 amino acids. Trimming cost V 1 base and J 0 bases, with 8 bases left between them. The CDR3 spells CASSYWAGSTDTQYF. The DNA of the CDR3 is TGTGCCAGCAGTTACTGGGCGGGGAGCACAGATACGCAGTATTTT.

This clonotype came up a few times. This chain uses TRBV27 with TRBJ2-5; 10 bases fit TRBD2. Germline trimming cut 6 bases from V and 6 bases from J; bases unmatched to any gene: 13. Per germline, CDR1 MNHEY and CDR2 SMNVEV (reference sequence). The length of the CDR3 is 16 residues. The DNA for the CDR3 is TGTGCCAGCAGCCTGAAGCCTAGCGGGGGTATGAAGACCCAGTACTTC. Its protein is CASSLKPSGGMKTQYF.

The J gene is TRBJ2-7, the V gene TRBV6-1; a weak D match, TRBD1 (6 bases). The CDR3 totals 17 residues. The V and J ends lost 5 bases and 9 bases respectively, with 29 bases between them. Germline V gene sequence: CDR1 MNHNS, CDR2 SASEGT. CDR3 region: CASSPIPSGTGTSGQYF. DNA of the CDR3: TGTGCCAGCAGTCCAATCCCCTCCGGGACGGGGACAAGTGGGCAGTACTTC.

In its sample, this clonotype was seen a few times. This chain joins TRBV6-1 and TRBJ1-6, with D perhaps matching TRBD1 (6 bases). The CDR3 totals 15 residues. CDR1 and CDR2 from the germline V gene are MNHNS and SASEGT. The germline V and J ends were trimmed by 5 bases and 10 bases, with 18 bases remaining between them. CDR3 amino acids: CASSHLGGADSPLHF. The CDR3 nucleotides read TGTGCCAGCAGTCACCTTGGGGGGGCTGACTCACCCCTCCACTTT.

By share of the sample, this clonotype is medium-sized. This chain uses TRBV25-1 with TRBJ1-2; unclear D gene. Germline CDR1 MGHDK, CDR2 SYGVNS. V was clipped by 2 bases and J by 4 bases, with 14 bases between them. The CDR3 consists of 15 residues. The CDR3 DNA follows: TGTGCCAGCAGTGAAAGGCAAAGGGAGGGCTATGGCTACACCTTC. Its protein product is CASSERQREGYGYTF.

This clonotype was detected only a few times. The chain couples TRBV6-5 to TRBJ1-6; D is unresolved. This CDR3 contains 14 residues. Trimming removed 2 bases at V and 8 bases at J, with 10 bases between. Germline CDR1 MNHEY, CDR2 SVGAGI. The CDR3 loop is CASSYIGRDSPLHF. The CDR3 DNA reads as TGTGCCAGCAGTTACATTGGGCGGGATTCACCCCTCCACTTT.